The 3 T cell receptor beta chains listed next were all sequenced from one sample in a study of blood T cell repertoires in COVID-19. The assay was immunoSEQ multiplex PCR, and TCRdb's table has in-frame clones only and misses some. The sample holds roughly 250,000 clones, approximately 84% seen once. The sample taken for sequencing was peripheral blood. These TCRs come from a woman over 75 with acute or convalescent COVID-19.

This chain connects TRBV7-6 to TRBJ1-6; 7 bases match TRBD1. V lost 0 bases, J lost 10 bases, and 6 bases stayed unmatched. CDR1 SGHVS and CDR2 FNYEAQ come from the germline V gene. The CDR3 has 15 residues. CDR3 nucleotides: TGTGCCAGCAGCTTAGCTACAGGGGACCGGTCACCCCTCCACTTT. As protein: CASSLATGDRSPLHF. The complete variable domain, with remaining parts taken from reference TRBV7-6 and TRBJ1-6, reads GAGVSQSPRYKVTKRGQDVALRCDPISGHVSLYWYRQALGQGPEFLTYFNYEAQQDKSGLPNDRFSAERPEGSISTLTIQRTEQRDSAMYRCASSLATGDRSPLHFGNGTRLTVT.

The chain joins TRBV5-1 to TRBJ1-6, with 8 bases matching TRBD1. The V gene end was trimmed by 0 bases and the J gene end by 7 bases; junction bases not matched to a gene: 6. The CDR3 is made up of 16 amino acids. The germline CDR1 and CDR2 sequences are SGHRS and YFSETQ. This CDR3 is CASSLVAGGMNSPLHF. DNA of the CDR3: TGCGCCAGCAGCTTGGTAGCAGGGGGCATGAATTCACCCCTCCACTTT.

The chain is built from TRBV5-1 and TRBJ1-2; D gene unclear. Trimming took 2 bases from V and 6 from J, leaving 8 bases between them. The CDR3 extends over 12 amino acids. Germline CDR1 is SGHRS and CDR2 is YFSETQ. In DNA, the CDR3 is TGCGCCAGCAGCTTCGAGGGCCATGGCTACACCTTC. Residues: CASSFEGHGYTF.